A single sample gave rise to the 9 T cell receptor beta chains below, sequenced in a study of OX40 agonist ivuxolimab in advanced cancers. Profiling relied on immunoSEQ multiplex PCR, and the TCRdb table lists in-frame clones only, not all of them. Of some 30,000 clones in the sample, roughly 84% were seen once. The sample here was CD4+ or CD8+ T cells sorted from blood, taken in a trial of the OX40 agonist ivuxolimab. The source is an adult with an advanced solid tumor such as melanoma, head and neck, liver or kidney cancer.

The chain carries TRBV30 and TRBJ1-2; D is undetermined. Per germline, CDR1 GTSNPN and CDR2 SVGIG (reference sequence). V dropped 8 bases and J dropped 3 bases, with 13 bases sitting between them. The length of the CDR3 is 12 residues. In DNA form, the CDR3 reads TGTGCCGGAATGGGGAGGGACTATGGCTACACCTTC. Translated: CAGMGRDYGYTF.

The J gene is TRBJ1-5, the V gene TRBV29-1; 8 positions agree with TRBD1. This CDR3 has 14 amino acids. Germline CDR1 is SQVTM and CDR2 is ANQGSEA. J gave up 4 bases and V 5 bases, and 7 bases lay outside the gene matches. The CDR3: CSVTTGGGNQPQHF. The CDR3 DNA follows: TGCAGCGTTACCACAGGGGGTGGGAATCAGCCCCAGCATTTT.

The chain combines TRBV7-6 with TRBJ2-3, with TRBD2 matching 8 bases. CDR3 length equals 17 residues. The V gene end was trimmed by 0 bases and the J gene end by 0 bases; junction bases not matched to a gene: 5. Germline V CDR1 and CDR2: SGHVS, FNYEAQ. CDR3 sequence (DNA): TGTGCCAGCAGCTTAGCCTTCCGGGAGGGAAGCACAGATACGCAGTATTTT. It encodes CASSLAFREGSTDTQYF. Based on the CDR3 plus reference TRBV7-6 and TRBJ2-3, the full variable domain is GAGVSQSPRYKVTKRGQDVALRCDPISGHVSLYWYRQALGQGPEFLTYFNYEAQQDKSGLPNDRFSAERPEGSISTLTIQRTEQRDSAMYRCASSLAFREGSTDTQYFGPGTRLTVL.

The rearrangement links TRBV20-1 to TRBJ2-5; no definite D call. Germline CDR1 and CDR2: DFQATT and SNEGSKA (reference sequence). Deletions cut 3 bases from V and 9 bases from J, with 11 bases between. The CDR3 extends over 11 amino acids. CDR3 DNA: TGCAGTGCTAGCACAACCCCCTCCCAGTACTTC. It encodes CSASTTPSQYF.

The chain joins TRBV27 to TRBJ2-7, with D possibly matching TRBD1 (6 bases). The CDR3 totals 13 residues. CDR1 and CDR2 (germline): MNHEY, SMNVEV (reference sequence). The V end lost 3 bases, the J end lost 7 bases, and 13 bases lay between the germline ends. The CDR3 DNA sequence: TGTGCCAGCAGTTTCGCAGGGGCTGCTGAGCAGTACTTC. It translates to CASSFAGAAEQYF.

The table lists this clone with a few counts. The chain combines TRBV9 with TRBJ1-4; D possibly corresponds to TRBD1 (5 bases). The V gene's germline CDR1 is SGDLS and CDR2 YYNGEE. The V end was cut by 2 bases, the J end by 7 bases, with 15 bases between. This CDR3 is 15 amino acids long. CDR3 bases: TGTGCCAGCAGCGTTGGTTCCGGGGGGAGTGAAAAACTGTTTTTT. Translation gives CASSVGSGGSEKLFF.

The rearrangement links TRBV7-2 to TRBJ2-3; D is unclear. Trimming removed 5 bases from V and 1 base from J, with 16 bases in between. The germline V gene encodes CDR1 SGHTA and CDR2 FQGNSA. The CDR3 spans 16 residues. The CDR3 region is CASSKRSAEGTDTQYF. The DNA of the CDR3 is TGTGCCAGCAGCAAGCGAAGTGCAGAAGGCACAGATACGCAGTATTTT.

The chain uses TRBV4-2 and TRBJ2-2; D is perhaps TRBD1 (6 bases). CDR1 LGHNA and CDR2 YNFKEQ come from the germline V gene. The CDR3 totals 15 residues. V shed 4 bases and J shed 4 bases, with 13 bases lying between them. The CDR3 protein is CASSPEVGGTGELFF. The CDR3 DNA follows: TGTGCCAGCAGCCCCGAGGTAGGGGGCACCGGGGAGCTGTTTTTT.

To note about this clone: Mismatch with germline at one junction end may stem from a read error. This chain joins TRBV7-2 and TRBJ2-7, with a possible D match to TRBD2 (7 bases). The germline V gene has CDR1 SGHTA and CDR2 FQGNSA. The CDR3 extends over 13 amino acids. The CDR3 spells CASSLGEGGSGDF. The DNA for the CDR3 is TGTGCCAGCAGCTTAGGAGAGGGGGGGTCCGGGGACTTC. The full variable domain, with the rest looked up from reference TRBV7-2 and TRBJ2-7, is GAGVSQSPSNKVTEKGKDVELRCDPISGHTALYWYRQSLGQGLEFLIYFQGNSAPDKSGLPSDRFSAERTGGSVSTLTIQRTQQEDSAVYLCASSLGEGGSGDFGPGTRLTVT.